The present TCR beta chain was sequenced within a study of T cells after yellow fever vaccination. Background on the study: Preparation used SMART-Seq v4 Ultra Low Input for the low-cell-number fractions.

Whole-study findings and limits: Abundant clonotypes from the bulk population could contaminate FACS-sorted repertoires. Secondary responses were weaker yet peaked faster, day 5 versus 15.

Researchers made TCR cDNA using 5'RACE template switching, and this step added a universal primer site and UMIs. TCRdb re-analysed the 5' RACE reads in MiXCR, keeping a single row per CDR3 protein. The sample lists over 120,000 distinct CDR3 sequences, about 6.9% occurring once. This clonotype was seen at least ten times. What it binds is not known. V gave up 2 bases and J gave up 0 bases; unmatched junction bases: 4. Germline V lookup: CDR1 LGHNA, CDR2 YSLEER. This CDR3 spans 16 amino acids. Source: CD4+ T cells sorted from PBMCs, taken 10 days after the yellow fever booster vaccination. The source is a man aged 25-40 years who received the YFV17D yellow fever vaccine. J is TRBJ2-7 and V is TRBV4-3; 10 positions match TRBD2. The CDR3, as DNA: TGCGCCAGCAGCCAAACTAGCGGGGCCCGCTCCTACGAGCAGTACTTC. This sequence encodes CASSQTSGARSYEQYF.